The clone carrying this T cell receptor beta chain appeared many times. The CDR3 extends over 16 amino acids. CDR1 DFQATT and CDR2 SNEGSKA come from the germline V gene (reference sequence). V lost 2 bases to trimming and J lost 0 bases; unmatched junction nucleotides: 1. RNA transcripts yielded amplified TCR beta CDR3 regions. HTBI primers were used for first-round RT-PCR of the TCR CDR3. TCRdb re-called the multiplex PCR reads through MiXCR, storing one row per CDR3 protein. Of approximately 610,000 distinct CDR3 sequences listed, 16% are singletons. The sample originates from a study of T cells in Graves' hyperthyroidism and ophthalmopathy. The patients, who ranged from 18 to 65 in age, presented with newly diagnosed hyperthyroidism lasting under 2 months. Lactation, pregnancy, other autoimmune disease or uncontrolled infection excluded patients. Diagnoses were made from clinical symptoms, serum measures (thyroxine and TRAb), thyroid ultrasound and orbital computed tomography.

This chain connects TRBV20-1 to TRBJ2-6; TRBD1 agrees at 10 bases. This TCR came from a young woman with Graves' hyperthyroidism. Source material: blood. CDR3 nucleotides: TGCAGTGCTAGATGGACAGGGGGCTCTGGGGCCAACGTCCTGACTTTC. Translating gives CSARWTGGSGANVLTF.